This T cell receptor beta chain appears in the sequencing data of a study of neurological immune-mediated disorders. This clonotype was detected many times. The germline V gene encodes CDR1 LNHDA and CDR2 SQIVND (reference sequence). CDR3 length: 14 amino acids. V dropped 4 bases and J dropped 3 bases, with 13 bases sitting between them. As for the cDNA, it was generated by 5'RACE with 10-nucleotide random UMIs. TCRdb used MiXCR to reprocess the 5' RACE reads, holding one entry per CDR3 protein. The sample holds about 50,000 distinct CDR3 sequences, 10% seen once. Sequencing input: PBMCs. The receptor was isolated from a man between 65 and 80 years old with HTLV-1-associated myelopathy (HAM/TSP). The chain combines TRBV19 with TRBJ2-7; D is possibly TRBD1 (6 bases). The CDR3 coding sequence is TGTGCCAGTAGTACCTCCGGGACACACTACGAGCAGTACTTC. This gives the protein CASSTSGTHYEQYF.